One and the same sample provided the 26 T cell receptor beta chains below, sequenced in a study of blood T cell repertoires in COVID-19. The method was immunoSEQ multiplex PCR; TCRdb's version includes in-frame clones alone and lacks a portion of them. The sample comprises 240,000 or so clones, approximately 86% of which are singletons, and approximately 3.5% rests with the top ten. The sample taken for sequencing was PBMCs or T cells enriched from blood (not recorded which). These receptors were taken from a woman in her thirties or forties with acute COVID-19.

The rearrangement joins TRBV7-9 to TRBJ1-4, with TRBD1 identical over 11 bases. Germline CDR1 SEHNR, CDR2 FQNEAQ (reference sequence). The CDR3 has 16 amino acids. The J segment lost 7 bases and the V segment lost 2 bases, leaving 6 bases of the junction unmatched. CDR3 in DNA: TGTGCCAGCAGCTTATACGGGACAGGGGGATTTGAAAAACTGTTTTTT. It translates to CASSLYGTGGFEKLFF.

V is TRBV27 and J is TRBJ1-2; 7 bases match TRBD1. The CDR3 is 15 residues long. The V gene end was trimmed by 5 bases and the J gene end by 7 bases; junction bases not matched to a gene: 13. CDR1 is MNHEY and CDR2 is SMNVEV in the germline V gene (reference sequence). As DNA, the CDR3 is TGTGCCAGCAGTCCTCTGGACAGGTTATCAGGTGGCTACACCTTC. This translates into CASSPLDRLSGGYTF.

This sequence joins TRBV6-6 and TRBJ2-1; 9 bases line up with TRBD2. The CDR3 spans 15 residues. The ends lost 0 bases at V and 6 bases at J; junction bases unmatched: 3. Germline CDR1 is MNHNY and CDR2 is SVGAGI (reference sequence). CDR3 nucleotides: TGTGCCAGCAGTTACTCGGGACTAGCTTCCAATGAGCAGTTCTTC. Translated: CASSYSGLASNEQFF.

V usage is TRBV24-1 and J usage is TRBJ2-1, with TRBD2 matching 14 bases. Germline assignment: CDR1 KGHDR and CDR2 SFDVKD. The CDR3 is 15 residues long. Trimming removed 8 bases from V and 8 bases from J; junction bases left unmatched: 7. The CDR3 is CATTGTSGSLDEQFF. In nucleotides, the CDR3 is TGTGCCACCACTGGGACTAGCGGGAGTCTCGATGAGCAGTTCTTC.

This clone was seen a single time. The gene calls are TRBV19 and TRBJ1-5; possible D gene TRBD1, 6 bases. Trimming stripped 4 bases from V and 0 bases from J, with 10 bases between. There are 15 residues in the CDR3. CDR1 and CDR2 (germline): LNHDA, SQIVND (reference sequence). CDR3 nucleotide sequence: TGTGCCAGTAGTACGGGACAAAATAGCAATCAGCCCCAGCATTTT. Translation: CASSTGQNSNQPQHF. Supplemented by reference TRBV19 and TRBJ1-5, the full variable domain reads DGGITQSPKYLFRKEGQNVTLSCEQNLNHDAMYWYRQDPGQGLRLIYYSQIVNDFQKGDIAEGYSVSREKKESFPLTVTSAQKNPTAFYLCASSTGQNSNQPQHFGDGTRLSIL.

The chain links TRBV12-2 to TRBJ2-5; the listed D gene, TRBD2, was not tested against the DNA. TRBV12-2 is given as a pseudogene. CDR3 length: 14 residues. CDR3 region: CASRFPGFSRAQYF. The CDR3 DNA reads TGTGCAAGTCGCTTCCCGGGATTCTCGAGGGCCCAGTACTTC.

The rearrangement uses TRBV5-1 and TRBJ2-1, with 7 positions matching TRBD1. The CDR3 extends over 15 amino acids. Germline V gives CDR1 SGHRS, CDR2 YFSETQ. The ends lost 3 bases at V and 4 bases at J; junction bases unmatched: 7. CDR3 in amino acids: CASSSSGQNYNEQFF. CDR3 nucleotide sequence: TGCGCCAGCAGCTCGTCGGGACAGAATTACAATGAGCAGTTCTTC.

This clone was seen only a few times. The rearrangement joins TRBV7-3 to TRBJ2-7; weak D call: TRBD2 (5 bases). Germline V gene lookup returns CDR1 SGHTA and CDR2 FQGTGA. The CDR3 sequence is 13 residues long. Trimming removed 1 base at V and 5 bases at J, with 9 bases between. CDR3 DNA sequence: TGTGCCAGCAGCTTAAGCAGCGGCGACGAGCAGTACTTC. This encodes CASSLSSGDEQYF.

The rearrangement links TRBV10-1 to TRBJ2-1; possibly TRBD1 for D (6 bases). The CDR3 covers 14 residues. Deletions cut 3 bases from V and 7 bases from J, with 13 bases between. CDR1 and CDR2 from the germline V gene are WNHNN and SYGVQD (reference sequence). The CDR3 sequence: CASSDLQGVNEQFF. In nucleotides, the CDR3 is TGCGCCAGCAGTGATCTACAGGGTGTTAATGAGCAGTTCTTC.

The chain links TRBV19 to TRBJ2-7; TRBD2 matches at 11 bases. Germline V gene data show CDR1 as LNHDA and CDR2 as SQIVND (reference sequence). J gave up 2 bases and V 1 base, and 7 bases lay outside the gene matches. The CDR3 extends over 17 amino acids. Here the CDR3 reads CASSIGDLAGGTYEQYF. The DNA for the CDR3 is TGTGCCAGTAGTATAGGGGACCTAGCGGGAGGAACCTACGAGCAGTACTTC.

This chain joins TRBV19 and TRBJ2-2, with 7 bases lining up with TRBD2. This CDR3 is built from 11 residues. From germline, CDR1 is LNHDA and CDR2 SQIVND (reference sequence). The junction had 4 bases not matched to a gene; V was cut back by 11 bases and J by 7 bases. DNA for the CDR3: TGTGCCTCCCGGGGGGTCGGGGAGCTGTTTTTT. Protein product: CASRGVGELFF.

The chain recombines TRBV5-1 with TRBJ2-5, with TRBD1 matching 10 bases. V gave up 2 bases and J gave up 5 bases; unmatched junction bases: 6. Germline CDR1 and CDR2: SGHRS and YFSETQ. CDR3 size: 15 residues. Here the CDR3 DNA reads TGCGCCAGCAGCTTACAGACAGGGGGCGGGGAGACCCAGTACTTC. It codes for CASSLQTGGGETQYF.

This chain links TRBV5-5 with TRBJ1-2, with 7 bases fitting TRBD1. Trimming at V came to 0 bases and at J to 0 bases, leaving 8 bases not matched to a gene. The CDR3 length is 17 residues. The germline CDR1 and CDR2 sequences are SGHKS and YYEKEE (reference sequence). CDR3 in amino acids: CASSLDPGQRTNYGYTF. For the CDR3, the DNA is TGTGCCAGCAGCTTGGACCCGGGACAGAGGACTAACTATGGCTACACCTTC.

This clone is a singleton in its sample. The chain employs TRBV21-1 and TRBJ2-7; the table gives TRBD2 as D, unverified against the DNA. TRBV21-1 is a pseudogene. This CDR3 contains 15 residues. In nucleotides, the CDR3 is TGTGCCAGCAGCAAAAGGGGGAGGGTCGGCTACGAGCAGTACTTC. Its translation: CASSKRGRVGYEQYF.

This clone was detected only a few times. This chain connects TRBV19 to TRBJ1-1; tentative D call: TRBD1 (6 bases). There are 13 residues in the CDR3. Germline CDR1 is LNHDA and CDR2 is SQIVND (reference sequence). V lost 3 bases and J lost 6, with 11 bases in between. The DNA for the CDR3 is TGTGCCAGTAGTATCCAAGGGGGTTCTGAAGCTTTCTTT. Amino acid sequence: CASSIQGGSEAFF.

The rearrangement uses TRBV9 and TRBJ2-7, with D perhaps matching TRBD1 (5 bases). Trimming shortened V by 0 bases and J by 5 bases, and 12 bases separated the two germline ends. Germline V gene lookup returns CDR1 SGDLS and CDR2 YYNGEE. This CDR3 has 14 residues. In DNA form, the CDR3 reads TGTGCCAGCAGCGTAGCTACACAGGTTGACGAGCAGTACTTC. It yields the protein CASSVATQVDEQYF.

V is TRBV25-1 and J is TRBJ2-3; 8 positions match TRBD2. The CDR3 consists of 15 residues. The germline CDR1 and CDR2 sequences are MGHDK and SYGVNS. V shed 1 base, J shed 5 bases, and the junction held 5 bases outside the gene matches. The CDR3 sequence is CASSESREGKDTQYF. CDR3 coding DNA: TGTGCCAGCAGTGAATCCCGGGAGGGTAAAGATACGCAGTATTTT.

The chain joins TRBV5-6 to TRBJ2-7; 11 positions agree with TRBD2. Trimming cost V 5 bases and J 6 bases; bases outside gene matches: 4. The CDR3 length is 13 residues. CDR1 is SGHDT, CDR2 YYEEEE, per germline. The CDR3 DNA follows: TGTGCCAGCAGTAGACTAGCGGGAATCGAGCAGTACTTC. This gives the protein CASSRLAGIEQYF.

The CDR3 bases are TGTGCCAGCAGCTTGACAGGGGTGAGGTCTGGGGCCAACGTCCTGACTTTC. Translated, it gives CASSLTGVRSGANVLTF. The chain uses TRBV5-5 and TRBJ2-6; 7 bases are a match to TRBD1. This CDR3 region has 17 residues. Germline values: CDR1 SGHKS, CDR2 YYEKEE (reference sequence). J was trimmed by 1 base and V by 1 base; bases with no gene match: 5.

The chain joins TRBV11-3 to TRBJ1-2; 7 bases line up with TRBD1. Losses at the gene ends were 1 base for V and 4 bases for J; bases not matched to a gene: 6. Germline loops: CDR1 SGHNT, CDR2 YENEEA. The CDR3 has 15 residues. In DNA, the CDR3 is TGTGCCAGCAGCTTAGGCCCACAGGGGACCTATGGCTACACCTTC. This codes for CASSLGPQGTYGYTF.

The chain couples TRBV15 to TRBJ2-1; 7 bases line up with TRBD1. In germline, CDR1 is LNHNV, CDR2 YYDKDF (reference sequence). The CDR3 loop spans 15 amino acids. The ends lost 5 bases at V and 4 bases at J; junction bases unmatched: 8. The CDR3 nucleotides read TGTGCCACCAGCGGCCGGGACAGAGTATACAATGAGCAGTTCTTC. Translation: CATSGRDRVYNEQFF.

The V gene is TRBV4-2, the J gene TRBJ2-3, with D maybe TRBD2 (5 bases). There are 16 residues in the CDR3. Germline lookup yields CDR1 LGHNA and CDR2 YNFKEQ. Trimming removed 0 bases at V and 2 bases at J, with 12 bases between. The CDR3 sequence is CASSQDQKRPTDTQYF. The CDR3 DNA sequence: TGTGCCAGCAGCCAAGATCAGAAGCGGCCCACAGATACGCAGTATTTT.

The rearrangement uses TRBV11-2 and TRBJ2-7, with 7 bases fitting TRBD2. The CDR3 has 14 residues. Germline-derived CDR1 and CDR2 are SGHAT and FQNNGV. The junction had 8 bases not matched to a gene; V was cut back by 1 base and J by 8 bases. The CDR3 DNA is TGTGCCAGCAGCTTAGGGGGACTACCCACGAAGCAGTACTTC. This sequence encodes CASSLGGLPTKQYF.

J is TRBJ2-4 and V is TRBV7-2; no definite D call. CDR1 and CDR2 from the germline V gene are SGHTA and FQGNSA. The CDR3 extends over 12 amino acids. The germline V and J ends were trimmed by 1 base and 5 bases, with 3 bases remaining between them. The CDR3 nucleotides read TGTGCCAGCAGCTTAGTCGAAAACATTCAGTACTTC. Encoded protein: CASSLVENIQYF.

This clone turned up a few times. The chain combines TRBV3-1 (or the pseudogene TRBV3-2) with TRBJ1-3; no reliable D call. V was pared by 0 bases and J by 3 bases, with 6 bases between. The CDR3 extends over 14 amino acids. CDR1 LGHDT and CDR2 YNNKEL come from the germline V gene (reference sequence). Written as DNA, the CDR3 is TGTGCCAGCAGCCAAGAACATGTTGGAAACACCATATATTTT. It is translated as CASSQEHVGNTIYF.

The chain employs TRBV15 and TRBJ2-4; TRBD2 matches at 8 bases. Germline values: CDR1 LNHNV, CDR2 YYDKDF (reference sequence). The CDR3 sequence is 15 residues long. Germline trimming cut 0 bases from V and 3 bases from J; bases unmatched to any gene: 1. The CDR3: CATSRERGVKNIQYF. The DNA of the CDR3 is TGTGCCACCAGCAGAGAGCGGGGGGTCAAAAACATTCAGTACTTC.